These T cell receptor beta chains were read from a single sample in a study of cytomegalovirus exposure and HLA in healthy donors. Assay used: immunoSEQ multiplex PCR; TCRdb lists only in-frame clones, some missing. The sample yields over 100,000 clones, around 77% seen once. Sequencing used PBMCs. These receptors were obtained from a man aged 35 to 55 in good health and CMV-seropositive. The CDR3 runs from the conserved cysteine through the conserved F or W. Fields, in order: D gene, J gene, V gene, CDR3 protein. A D gene is named only where the DNA matches it firmly.

>.|TRBJ2-7|TRBV20-1
CSARGQYF
>TRBD2|TRBJ2-1|TRBV6-5
CASSYGTSGIHEQFF
>.|TRBJ2-1|TRBV7-9
CSSSPWGRGSSYNEQFF
>.|TRBJ1-2|TRBV28
CASTGGARGYTF
>.|TRBJ1-3|TRBV11-3
CASSAGGNTIYF
>.|TRBJ1-2|TRBV19
CASSTIGGPGYTF
>TRBD1|TRBJ2-5|TRBV7-9
CASSPQQGKQETQYF
>.|TRBJ2-7|TRBV28
CASSLGQIVLTGEQYF
>.|TRBJ2-1|TRBV4-3
CASSQALVRNEQFF
>TRBD1|TRBJ2-3|TRBV5-1
CASSLRYNRGSTDTQYF
>.|TRBJ1-3|TRBV28
CASSPPRGSGNTIYF
>.|TRBJ2-2|TRBV7-3
CASSPDRPNANTGELFF
>.|TRBJ2-3|TRBV21-1
CASSKEWDSSTDTQYF
>TRBD1|TRBJ1-6|TRBV5-8
CASSLQTGQIISPLHF
>TRBD1|TRBJ1-4|TRBV5-5
CASSLAGQGATNEKLFF
>TRBD1|TRBJ2-3|TRBV7-9
CASSRTGADTQYF
>.|TRBJ1-5|TRBV6-6
CASSQYRGINQPQHF
>.|TRBJ2-1|TRBV7-9
CASSLDGPRGSYNEQFF
>.|TRBJ2-3|TRBV6-1
CASSEYGAGPSHTQYF
>TRBD2|TRBJ2-1|TRBV18
CASSPFAGEYYNEQFF
>TRBD1|TRBJ1-2|TRBV19
CASSRSTGGTHYGYTF
>TRBD1|TRBJ2-1|TRBV7-2
CASSPDWDRGDEQFF
>TRBD2|TRBJ2-3|TRBV7-3
CASRQTSGGTDTQYF
>.|TRBJ1-2|TRBV28
CASRAQALGGYTF
>TRBD2|TRBJ2-3|TRBV5-1
CASSLTSGGSTDTQYF
>.|TRBJ1-2|TRBV9
CASSAALGLYGYTF
>TRBD1|TRBJ1-2|TRBV6-5
CASSYVGGTGGYTF
>TRBD2|TRBJ2-7|TRBV11-1
CASSRGGLYEQYF
>TRBD2|TRBJ2-5|TRBV7-2
CASRLAGGSSETQYF